This record concerns one TCR beta chain sequence. In assigning cohorts, the study relied on participant-reported clinical history. This entry is derived from a study of blood T cell repertoires in COVID-19. Study background: PBMCs, B-cell-depleted T cells, or T cells were the source of the cDNA or gDNA that made up the material.

The CDR3 is made up of 13 amino acids. Trimming cost V 6 bases and J 9 bases, with 15 bases left between them. Germline CDR1 reads ENHRY; CDR2 reads SYGVKD. In the authors' workflow: Amplification of reference gene primers provided the estimated nucleated cell counts. TCRdb's table, derived via immunoSEQ multiplex PCR, lists solely in-frame clones and lacks some. Clonal size and the V and J genes are those of that table, whereas D and trimming came from the DNA. Among 300,000 to 500,000 clones listed, approximately 87% were seen once. The clonotype comes from a woman aged 25-40 years with acute COVID-19. Source material: PBMCs or T cells enriched from blood (not recorded which). The chain combines TRBV10-3 with TRBJ1-3; D not resolved. This CDR3 is CAISAGERVTIYF. The CDR3 DNA is TGTGCCATCAGCGCCGGAGAACGGGTCACCATATATTTT.